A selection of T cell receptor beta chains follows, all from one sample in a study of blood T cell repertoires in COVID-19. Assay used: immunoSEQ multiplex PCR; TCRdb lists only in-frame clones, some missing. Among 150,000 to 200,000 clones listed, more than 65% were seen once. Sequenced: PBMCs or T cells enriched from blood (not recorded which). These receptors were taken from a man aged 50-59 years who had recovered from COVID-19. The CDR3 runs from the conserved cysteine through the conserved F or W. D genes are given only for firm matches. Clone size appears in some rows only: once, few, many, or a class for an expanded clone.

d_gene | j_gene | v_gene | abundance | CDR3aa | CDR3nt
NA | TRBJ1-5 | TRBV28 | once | CASSPPEAGFSNQPQHF | TGTGCCAGCAGTCCCCCCGAGGCAGGGTTTAGCAATCAGCCCCAGCATTTT
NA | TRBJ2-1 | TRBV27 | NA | CASRTGTRWVNEQFF | TGTGCCAGCAGGACAGGGACTAGGTGGGTTAATGAGCAGTTCTTC
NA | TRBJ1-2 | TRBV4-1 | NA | CASSRDSGRGLGGYTF | TGCGCCAGCAGCCGGGACTCCGGTCGGGGTTTAGGGGGCTACACCTTC
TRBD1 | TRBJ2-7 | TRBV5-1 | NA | CASSFRQGGEQYF | TGCGCCAGCAGCTTCAGACAGGGGGGCGAGCAGTACTTC
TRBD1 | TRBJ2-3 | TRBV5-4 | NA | CASCPTGGCADTQYF | TGTGCCAGCTGTCCGACAGGGGGATGCGCAGATACGCAGTATTTT
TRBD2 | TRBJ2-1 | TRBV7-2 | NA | CASSLRFGGGADEQFF | TGTGCCAGCAGCTTAAGGTTTGGCGGGGGGGCGGATGAGCAGTTCTTC
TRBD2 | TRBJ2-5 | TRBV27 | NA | CASKTSGVDGTQYF | TGTGCCAGCAAAACTAGCGGGGTTGATGGGACCCAGTACTTC
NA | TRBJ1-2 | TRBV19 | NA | CASSSFRAGDNGYTF | TGTGCCAGTAGTAGTTTCAGGGCAGGGGATAATGGCTACACCTTC
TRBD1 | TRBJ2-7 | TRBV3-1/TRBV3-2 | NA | CASSLQGISGEQYF | TGTGCCAGCAGCCTACAGGGGATCTCGGGCGAGCAGTACTTC
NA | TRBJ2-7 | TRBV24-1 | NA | CATSDPGAYEQYF | TGTGCCACCAGTGACCCCGGGGCCTACGAGCAGTACTTC
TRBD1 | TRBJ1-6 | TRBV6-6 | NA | CASSRTLPGTGIKTPLHF | TGTGCCAGCAGCCGAACGCTACCCGGGACAGGGATAAAGACACCCCTCCACTTT
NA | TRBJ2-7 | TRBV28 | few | CASSADFNEAYEQYF | TGTGCCAGCAGTGCGGACTTTAACGAGGCCTACGAGCAGTACTTC
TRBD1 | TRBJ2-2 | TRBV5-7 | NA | CASSLDRGKTTGELFF | TGTGCCAGCAGCTTGGACAGGGGTAAGACCACCGGGGAGCTGTTTTTT
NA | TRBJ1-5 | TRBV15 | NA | CATSVRDDQPQHF | TGTGCCACCAGCGTCAGGGATGATCAGCCCCAGCATTTT
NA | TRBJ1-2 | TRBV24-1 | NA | CATSAGVPGHILYGYTF | TGTGCCACCAGTGCCGGGGTGCCGGGACACATCCTCTATGGCTACACCTTC
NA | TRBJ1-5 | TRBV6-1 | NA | CASSEVGSQPQHF | TGTGCCAGCAGTGAAGTGGGGAGTCAGCCCCAGCATTTT
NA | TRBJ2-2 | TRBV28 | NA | CASSFQGQPGELFF | TGTGCCAGCAGTTTCCAAGGACAGCCCGGGGAGCTGTTTTTT
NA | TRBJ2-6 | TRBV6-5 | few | CASSRAVGANVLTF | TGTGCCAGCAGTCGCGCTGTAGGGGCCAACGTCCTGACTTTC
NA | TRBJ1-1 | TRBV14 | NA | CASSLLHAGTEAFF | TGTGCCAGCAGCCTCCTACACGCAGGGACTGAAGCTTTCTTT
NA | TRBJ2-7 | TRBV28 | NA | CASSFTGSRYEQYF | TGTGCCAGCAGTTTTACTGGGAGCCGCTACGAGCAGTACTTC
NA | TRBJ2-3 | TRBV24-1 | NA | CATSVGGSTDTQYF | TGTGCCACCAGTGTAGGCGGAAGCACAGATACGCAGTATTTT
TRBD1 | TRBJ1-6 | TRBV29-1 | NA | CSVGDSHSPLHF | TGCAGCGTTGGGGACAGCCATTCACCCCTTCACTTT
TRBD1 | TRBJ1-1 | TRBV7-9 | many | CASSLAQGVHWQAFF | TGTGCCAGCAGCTTAGCCCAGGGGGTCCATTGGCAAGCTTTCTTT
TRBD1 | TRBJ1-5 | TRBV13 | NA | CASSFGTGGASGNQPQHF | TGTGCCAGCAGCTTCGGGACAGGGGGCGCGTCTGGCAATCAGCCCCAGCATTTT
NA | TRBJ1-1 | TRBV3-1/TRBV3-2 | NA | CASSHSGAAFF | TGTGCCAGCAGCCATTCAGGGGCAGCTTTCTTT
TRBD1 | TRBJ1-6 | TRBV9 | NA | CASSVEDRGSPLHF | TGTGCCAGCAGCGTAGAGGACAGGGGATCACCCCTCCACTTT
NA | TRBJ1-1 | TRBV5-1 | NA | CASSLSGGRMNTEAFF | TGCGCCAGCAGCTTGAGTGGAGGCCGGATGAACACTGAAGCTTTCTTT
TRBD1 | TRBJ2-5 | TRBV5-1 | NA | CASSFLGQGETQYF | TGCGCCAGCAGCTTTCTGGGACAGGGAGAGACCCAGTACTTC
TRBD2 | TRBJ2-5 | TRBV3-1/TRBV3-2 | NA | CASSQDTSGWETQYF | TGTGCCAGCAGCCAAGATACTAGCGGATGGGAGACCCAGTACTTC
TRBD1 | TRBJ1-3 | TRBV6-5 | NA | CASSTRRDRGNTIYF | TGTGCCAGCAGCACCCGCCGGGACAGGGGAAACACCATATATTTT
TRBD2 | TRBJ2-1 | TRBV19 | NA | CASSLLSGGRGNEQFF | TGTGCCAGTAGTCTCTTAAGCGGGGGTAGGGGCAATGAGCAGTTCTTC
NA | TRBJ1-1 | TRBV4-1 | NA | CASSPMRLLEAFF | TGCGCCAGCAGCCCAATGAGGCTCCTTGAAGCTTTCTTT
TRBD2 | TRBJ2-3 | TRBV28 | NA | CASSLRGRATDTQYF | TGTGCCAGCAGTTTACGCGGGAGAGCTACAGATACGCAGTATTTT
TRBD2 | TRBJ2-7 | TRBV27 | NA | CASRVAGGLYEQYF | TGTGCCTCCCGAGTAGCGGGAGGGCTCTACGAGCAGTACTTC
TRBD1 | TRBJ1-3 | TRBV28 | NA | CASSPGQASGNTIYF | TGTGCCAGCAGTCCAGGACAGGCGAGCGGAAACACCATATATTTT
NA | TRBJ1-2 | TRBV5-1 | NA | CASSRTTGGPNYGYTF | TGCGCCAGCAGCAGAACAACAGGTGGGCCTAACTATGGCTACACCTTC
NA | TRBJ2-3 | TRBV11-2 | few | CASSLTQAVTDTQYF | TGTGCCAGCAGCTTAACGCAGGCCGTCACAGATACGCAGTATTTT
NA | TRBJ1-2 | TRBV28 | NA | CASYLQTSNYGYTF | TGTGCCAGCTACTTACAGACGAGTAACTATGGCTACACCTTC
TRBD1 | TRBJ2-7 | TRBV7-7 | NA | CASSTRTGERHEQYF | TGTGCTAGCAGCACTCGGACAGGGGAGCGACACGAGCAGTACTTC
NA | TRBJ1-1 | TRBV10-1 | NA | CASSDHSGTEAFF | TGCGCCAGCAGTGACCACAGTGGCACTGAAGCTTTCTTT
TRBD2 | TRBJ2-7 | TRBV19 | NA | CASSIGGGPSEQYF | TGTGCCAGTAGTATAGGGGGAGGGCCAAGCGAGCAGTACTTC
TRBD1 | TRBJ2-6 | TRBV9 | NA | CASSGTGVLSGANVLTF | TGTGCCAGCAGCGGGACAGGGGTACTGTCTGGGGCCAACGTCCTGACTTTC
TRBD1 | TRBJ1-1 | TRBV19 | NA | CASKSGQVLGGTEAFF | TGTGCCAGTAAATCGGGACAGGTTTTAGGGGGCACTGAAGCTTTCTTT
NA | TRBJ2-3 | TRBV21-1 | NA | CASSRRGSGRATDTQYF | TGTGCCAGCAGCAGGAGGGGGAGCGGGAGGGCGACAGATACGCAGTATTTT
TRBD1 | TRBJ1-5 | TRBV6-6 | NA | CASRGTVDNQPQHF | TGTGCCAGCAGGGGGACAGTCGACAATCAGCCCCAGCATTTT